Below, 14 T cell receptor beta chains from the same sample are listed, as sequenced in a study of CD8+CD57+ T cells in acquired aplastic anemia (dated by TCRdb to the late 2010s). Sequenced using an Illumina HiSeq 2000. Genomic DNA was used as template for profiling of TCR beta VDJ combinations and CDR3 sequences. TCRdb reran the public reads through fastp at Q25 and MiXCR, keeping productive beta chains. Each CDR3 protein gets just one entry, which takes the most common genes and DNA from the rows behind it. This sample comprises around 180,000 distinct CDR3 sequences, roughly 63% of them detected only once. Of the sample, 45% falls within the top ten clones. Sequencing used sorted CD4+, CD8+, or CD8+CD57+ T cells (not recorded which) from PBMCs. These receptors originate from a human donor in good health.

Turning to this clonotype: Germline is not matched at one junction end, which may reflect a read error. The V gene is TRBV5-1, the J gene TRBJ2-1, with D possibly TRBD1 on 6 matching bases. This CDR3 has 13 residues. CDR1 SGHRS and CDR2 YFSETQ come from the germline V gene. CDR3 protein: CASSLVQGDEQFF. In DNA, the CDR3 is TGTGCCAGCAGCTTGGTACAGGGCGATGAGCAGTTCTTC.

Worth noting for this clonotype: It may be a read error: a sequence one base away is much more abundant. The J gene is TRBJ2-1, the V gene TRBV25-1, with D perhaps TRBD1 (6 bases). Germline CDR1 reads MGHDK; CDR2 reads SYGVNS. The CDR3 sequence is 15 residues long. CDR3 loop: CASTPQLQGSNERFF. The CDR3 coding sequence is TGTGCCAGCACTCCCCAGCTACAGGGAAGTAATGAGCGGTTCTTC.

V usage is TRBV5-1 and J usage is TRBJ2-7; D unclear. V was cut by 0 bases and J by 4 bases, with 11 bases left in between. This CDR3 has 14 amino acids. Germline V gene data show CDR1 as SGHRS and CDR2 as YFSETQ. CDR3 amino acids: CASSLGHWPYEQYF. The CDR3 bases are TGCGCCAGCAGCTTGGGTCACTGGCCATACGAGCAGTACTTC. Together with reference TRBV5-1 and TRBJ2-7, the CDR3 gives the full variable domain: KAGVTQTPRYLIKTRGQQVTLSCSPISGHRSVSWYQQTPGQGLQFLFEYFSETQRNKGNFPGRFSGRQFSNSRSEMNVSTLELGDSALYLCASSLGHWPYEQYFGPGTRLTVT.

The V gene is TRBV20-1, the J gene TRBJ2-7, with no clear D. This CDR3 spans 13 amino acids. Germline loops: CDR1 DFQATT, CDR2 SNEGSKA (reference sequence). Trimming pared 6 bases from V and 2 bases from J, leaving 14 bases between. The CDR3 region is CSALRVFTYEQYV. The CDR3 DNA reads TGCAGTGCCCTGCGCGTCTTTACCTACGAGCAGTACGTC.

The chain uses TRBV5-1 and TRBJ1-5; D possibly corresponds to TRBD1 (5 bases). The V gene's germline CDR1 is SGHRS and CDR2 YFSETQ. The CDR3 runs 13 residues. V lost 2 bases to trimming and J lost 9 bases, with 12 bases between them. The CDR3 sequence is CASSFQGYGPQHF. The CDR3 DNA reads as TGCGCCAGCAGCTTTCAGGGCTATGGGCCCCAGCATTTT. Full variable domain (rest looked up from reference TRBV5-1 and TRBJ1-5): KAGVTQTPRYLIKTRGQQVTLSCSPISGHRSVSWYQQTPGQGLQFLFEYFSETQRNKGNFPGRFSGRQFSNSRSEMNVSTLELGDSALYLCASSFQGYGPQHFGDGTRLSIL.

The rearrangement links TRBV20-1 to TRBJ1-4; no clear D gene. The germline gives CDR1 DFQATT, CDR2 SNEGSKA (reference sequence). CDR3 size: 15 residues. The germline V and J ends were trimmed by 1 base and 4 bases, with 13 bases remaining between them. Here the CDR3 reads CSARASAGVNEKLFF. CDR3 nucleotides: TGCAGTGCTAGAGCTTCGGCAGGAGTTAATGAAAAACTGTTTTTT.

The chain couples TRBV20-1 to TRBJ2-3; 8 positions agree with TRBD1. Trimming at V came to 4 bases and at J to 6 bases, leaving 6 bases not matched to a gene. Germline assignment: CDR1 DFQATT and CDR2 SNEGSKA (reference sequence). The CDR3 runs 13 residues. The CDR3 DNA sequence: TGCAGTGCTACAGGGGGCCGGGAGGATACGCAGTATTTT. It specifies CSATGGREDTQYF.

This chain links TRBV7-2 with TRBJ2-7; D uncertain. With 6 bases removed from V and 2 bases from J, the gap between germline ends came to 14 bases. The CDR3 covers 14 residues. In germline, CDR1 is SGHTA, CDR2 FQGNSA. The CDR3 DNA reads TGTGCCAGCAGTGTCTCCGGGCTGACCTACGAGCAGTACTTC. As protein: CASSVSGLTYEQYF. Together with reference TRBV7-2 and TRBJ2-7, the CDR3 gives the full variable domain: GAGVSQSPSNKVTEKGKDVELRCDPISGHTALYWYRQSLGQGLEFLIYFQGNSAPDKSGLPSDRFSAERTGGSVSTLTIQRTQQEDSAVYLCASSVSGLTYEQYFGPGTRLTVT.

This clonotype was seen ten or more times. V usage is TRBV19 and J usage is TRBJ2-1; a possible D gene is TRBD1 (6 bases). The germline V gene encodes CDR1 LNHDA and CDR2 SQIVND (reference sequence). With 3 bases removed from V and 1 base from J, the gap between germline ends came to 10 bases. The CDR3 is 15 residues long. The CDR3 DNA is TGTGCCAGTAGTATTACGGGACATTCCTACAATGAGCAGTTCTTC. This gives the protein CASSITGHSYNEQFF.

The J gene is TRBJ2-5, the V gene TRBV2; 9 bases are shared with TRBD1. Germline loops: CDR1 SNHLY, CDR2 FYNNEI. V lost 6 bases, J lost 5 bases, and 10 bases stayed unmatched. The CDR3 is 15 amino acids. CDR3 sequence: CASSPHRGRGETQYF. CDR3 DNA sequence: TGTGCCAGCAGCCCACACAGGGGGCGCGGGGAGACCCAGTACTTC.

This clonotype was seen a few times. The CDR3 spells CASSLYREQETQYF. CDR3 nucleotides: TGTGCCAGCAGCTTATACCGGGAGCAAGAGACCCAGTACTTC. This chain uses TRBV7-2 with TRBJ2-5; D may be TRBD2 (6 bases). This CDR3 is built from 14 residues. The germline V and J ends were trimmed by 2 bases and 2 bases, with 9 bases remaining between them. Germline V gene data show CDR1 as SGHTA and CDR2 as FQGNSA.

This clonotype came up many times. In DNA form, the CDR3 reads TGTGCCAGCAGCTTAGTGCCCGAGGCGGCAGAGACCCAGTACTTC. Protein sequence: CASSLVPEAAETQYF. The V call is TRBV11-3, the J call TRBJ2-5; D is undetermined. Germline CDR1 is SGHNT and CDR2 is YENEEA. V lost 1 base and J lost 4, with 13 bases in between. This CDR3 is 15 amino acids long.

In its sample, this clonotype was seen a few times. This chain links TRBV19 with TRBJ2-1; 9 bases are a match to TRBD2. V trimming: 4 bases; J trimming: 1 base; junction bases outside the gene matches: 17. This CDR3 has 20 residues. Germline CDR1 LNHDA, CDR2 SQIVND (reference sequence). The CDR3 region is CASSTRGRAILSGSYNEQFF. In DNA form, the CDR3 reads TGTGCCAGTAGTACGCGCGGGAGGGCCATCCTTTCGGGATCCTACAATGAGCAGTTCTTC.

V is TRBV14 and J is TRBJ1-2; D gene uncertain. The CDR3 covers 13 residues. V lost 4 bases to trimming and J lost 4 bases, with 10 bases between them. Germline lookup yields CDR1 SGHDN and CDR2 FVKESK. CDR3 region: CASSPGPSYGYTF. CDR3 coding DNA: TGTGCCAGCAGCCCCGGTCCGTCCTATGGCTACACCTTC.